A selection of T cell receptor beta chains follows, all from one sample in a study of T cell repertoires in cytomegalovirus infection. These receptors have no known antigen. TCRdb used MiXCR to reprocess the reads, holding one entry per CDR3 protein. Among 70,000 to 85,000 distinct CDR3 sequences listed, 35% to 50% were seen once. The specimen was CD8+ T cells from cultured PBMCs, collected from culture after CMV antigen stimulation. Receptors were obtained from a human donor in good health (CMV status not recorded). Some clones in this sample may be carry-over from other donors' samples. CDR3s include the opening cysteine and the closing phenylalanine or tryptophan. The order of the fields is J gene, CDR3 length, V gene, clone size, D gene, CDR3 DNA, CDR3 protein. The D gene is left open where the match is weak. Some rows mark clone size as missing; the rest say once, few, many or name a class of expanded clone.

>TRBJ2-1|13|TRBV20-1|.|TRBD2
TGCAGTGCTAGATCACTAGCGCGGAAAGAGCAGTTCTTC
CSARSLARKEQFF
>TRBJ2-1|16|TRBV4-3|once|TRBD2
TGCGCCAGCAGCCAAGATGACGGGGGGACCCGCAATGAGCAGTTCTTC
CASSQDDGGTRNEQFF
>TRBJ2-1|18|TRBV14|.|TRBD1
TGTGCCAGCAGCCAAAGGACAGGGTCTTCTAATTTTATCAATGAGCAGTTCTTC
CASSQRTGSSNFINEQFF
>TRBJ2-2|17|TRBV19|.|TRBD1
TGTGCCAGTAGTCCATGGGCGACAGGGTGGAACACCGGGGAGCTGTTTTTT
CASSPWATGWNTGELFF
>TRBJ1-1|14|TRBV20-1|.|TRBD1
TGCAGTGCTAGGGGTCCGGGACAGGGATTTGAAGCTTTCTTT
CSARGPGQGFEAFF
>TRBJ2-7|14|TRBV28|.|TRBD1
TGTGCCAGCAGTCCCGGACAGGGGGACTACGAGCAGTACTTC
CASSPGQGDYEQYF
>TRBJ1-5|15|TRBV28|.|TRBD1
TGTGCCAGCAGCCAGGACAGGGTGGTAGATCAGCCCCAGCATTTT
CASSQDRVVDQPQHF
>TRBJ1-2|18|TRBV6-1|.|.
TGTGCCAGCAGTGAATTGTATGGGGGTAGGGCGAAGAACGCTGGCTACACCTTC
CASSELYGGRAKNAGYTF
>TRBJ2-5|16|TRBV6-4|.|.
TGTGCCAGCAGTGACAAGCACAGGATATTAAAAGAGACCCAGTACTTC
CASSDKHRILKETQYF
>TRBJ2-5|14|TRBV27|once|TRBD2
TGTGCCAGCAGTTTATCCCGGGGGGGAGAGACCCAGTACTTC
CASSLSRGGETQYF
>TRBJ1-3|17|TRBV28|few|.
TGTGCCAGCAGTTTAGGGGACACCTTCTACTCTGGAAACACCATATATTTT
CASSLGDTFYSGNTIYF
>TRBJ1-2|16|TRBV12-5|few|TRBD1
TGTGCTAGTGGTTTCGGGACAGCTAGTACTAACTATGGCTACACCTTC
CASGFGTASTNYGYTF
>TRBJ2-4|13|TRBV9|.|.
TGTGCCAGCAGCGTAGGAGGGGGAGACATTCAGTACTTC
CASSVGGGDIQYF
>TRBJ1-1|14|TRBV4-1|.|.
TGCGCCAGCAGCCAAGCGCGGGGGAACACTGAAGCTTTCTTT
CASSQARGNTEAFF
>TRBJ2-2|13|TRBV5-4|few|.
TGTGCCAGCAGTTTAGGGGGGGACGGGGAGCTGTTTTTT
CASSLGGDGELFF
>TRBJ1-1|13|TRBV7-2|.|TRBD1
TGTGCCAGCAGCTGGGGACAGGGGGCAGGTGCTTTCTTT
CASSWGQGAGAFF
>TRBJ2-5|16|TRBV7-2|few|TRBD2
TGTGCCAGCAGCTTAACTAGCGGAAGGAGTCGAGAGACCCAGTACTTC
CASSLTSGRSRETQYF
>TRBJ1-1|13|TRBV7-2|few|.
TGTGCCAGCAGCCAAAGGGCGCGGACTGAAGCTTTCTTT
CASSQRARTEAFF
>TRBJ2-5|13|TRBV11-2|.|.
TGTGCCAGCCGGGCATGGACAGAAGAGACCCAGTACTTC
CASRAWTEETQYF
>TRBJ1-6|13|TRBV11-2|few|TRBD1
TGTGCCACTAGGGGACAGGGGACTGATAATCTCCACTTT
CATRGQGTDNLHF
>TRBJ2-3|18|TRBV5-3|.|.
TGTGCCAGAACCCCGTATGGGGGCACTACGGATAGCACAGATACGCAGTATTTT
CARTPYGGTTDSTDTQYF
>TRBJ2-2|15|TRBV4-1|.|.
TGCGCCAGCAGCCCTTCCCAGGGGGGGACCGGGGAGCTGTTTTTT
CASSPSQGGTGELFF
>TRBJ2-5|18|TRBV7-2|many|TRBD2
TGTGCCAGCAGCTCCCCCTTGACTAGCGGGGGGGCTGGTGAGACCCAGTACTTC
CASSSPLTSGGAGETQYF
>TRBJ1-1|14|TRBV7-2|.|.
TGTGCCAGCAGCTTAGCAGAGGGAATCACTGAAGCTTTCTTT
CASSLAEGITEAFF
>TRBJ2-1|16|TRBV6-2/TRBV6-3|few|TRBD1
TGTGCCAGCAGTTACAATTGGGACAGTAGTAACAATGAGCAGTTCTTC
CASSYNWDSSNNEQFF
>TRBJ2-5|14|TRBV7-2|few|TRBD1
TGTGCCAGCAGCTCACGACAGGGGGCAGAGACCCAGTACTTC
CASSSRQGAETQYF
>TRBJ1-4|18|TRBV7-9|.|.
TGTGCCAGCAGCTCCGACCCGGGACATTCTCCTAACAGTGAAAAACTGTTTTTT
CASSSDPGHSPNSEKLFF
>TRBJ1-2|12|TRBV20-1|.|.
TGCAGTGCTAGAGACAGGGGTTATGGCTACACCTTC
CSARDRGYGYTF
>TRBJ1-2|16|TRBV29-1|few|.
TGCAGCGTTGATAGGTTCCAGGACTCATCGGAGTATGGCTACACCTTC
CSVDRFQDSSEYGYTF
>TRBJ1-3|13|TRBV13|once|.
TGTGCCAGCAGCCCAGATGGAAAGGACACCATATATTTT
CASSPDGKDTIYF
>TRBJ1-1|15|TRBV4-1|.|.
TGCGCCAGCAGCCATCATACAGGGCCTAACACTGAAGCTTTCTTT
CASSHHTGPNTEAFF
>TRBJ2-7|18|TRBV2|few|.
TGTGCCAGCAGTCTACACCCCCCAAGTGGGGGGAGCTCCTACGAGCAGTACTTC
CASSLHPPSGGSSYEQYF
>TRBJ2-6|19|TRBV24-1|few|.
TGTGCCACCAGTGACCCACCTGCTCATCTTACTTCTGGGGCCAACGTCCTGACTTTC
CATSDPPAHLTSGANVLTF
>TRBJ2-1|12|TRBV6-2/TRBV6-3|few|.
TGTGCCAGCAGTTTATGGGACAATGAGCAGTTCTTC
CASSLWDNEQFF
>TRBJ2-5|18|TRBV7-4|.|TRBD1
TGTGCCAGCAGCTTAGCGAGTGAGACAGGGGGCGCGGGAGAGACCCAGTACTTC
CASSLASETGGAGETQYF
>TRBJ2-1|17|TRBV12-3/TRBV12-4|.|TRBD2
TGTGCCAGCAGTTTCGACCGGGTTAGCGGGGCCTACAATGAGCAGTTCTTC
CASSFDRVSGAYNEQFF
>TRBJ2-7|16|TRBV29-1|once|TRBD2
TGCAGCGTTGTCACTCCCCGAGGCGGGGGGTCCTACGAGCAGTACTTC
CSVVTPRGGGSYEQYF
>TRBJ2-1|17|TRBV4-2|.|.
TGTGCCAGCAGCCCGAGATTGGGGCTAGCGATCCTAGAGGAGCAGTTCTTC
CASSPRLGLAILEEQFF
>TRBJ2-7|13|TRBV11-3|.|TRBD1
TGTGCCAGCAGCTTGGGACAGGGGGACGAGCAGTACTTC
CASSLGQGDEQYF
>TRBJ2-1|17|TRBV7-8|many|.
TGTGCCAGCAGCTTAGTGTGGGGGGCGCTTATCTACAATGAGCAGTTCTTC
CASSLVWGALIYNEQFF
>TRBJ2-5|11|TRBV12-3/TRBV12-4|few|.
TGTGCCAGCAGCCGACTAGAAACCCAGTACTTC
CASSRLETQYF
>TRBJ1-4|14|TRBV7-2|few|TRBD1
TGTGCCAGCAGTCAGGACAGGGTAGGCGAAAAACTGTTTTTT
CASSQDRVGEKLFF
>TRBJ1-2|16|TRBV25-1|.|.
TGTGCCAGCAGTGAATTAGACAGCCACTCTAACTATGGCTACACCTTC
CASSELDSHSNYGYTF
>TRBJ1-5|14|TRBV6-2/TRBV6-3|few|.
TGTGCCAGCAACCCACCGGATAGCAATCAGCCCCAGCATTTT
CASNPPDSNQPQHF
>TRBJ2-7|17|TRBV28|.|TRBD2
TGTGCCAGCAGTCTCAGGGACCTAGCGGGGGGGCTCTACGAGCAGTACTTC
CASSLRDLAGGLYEQYF
>TRBJ1-2|15|TRBV12-3/TRBV12-4|.|.
TGTGCCAGCAGTTCGACACGATGGGAAGGCTATGGCTACACCTTC
CASSSTRWEGYGYTF
>TRBJ2-1|16|TRBV13|.|.
TGTGCCAGCAGCTTACATGGTATCTCTTTTATCAATGAGCAGTTCTTC
CASSLHGISFINEQFF
>TRBJ2-2|18|TRBV7-9|.|TRBD1
TGTGCCAGCAGCCGTCCCCCCGGGACAGCCATTAACACCGGGGAGCTGTTTTTT
CASSRPPGTAINTGELFF
>TRBJ1-5|15|TRBV6-2/TRBV6-3|.|.
TGTGCCAGCAGTTACCTCGGACTTAGCAATCAGCCCCAGCATTTT
CASSYLGLSNQPQHF
>TRBJ1-2|14|TRBV7-2|.|.
TGTGCCAGCAGCTTGCAGGGGATAAACTATGGCTACACCTTC
CASSLQGINYGYTF
>TRBJ1-1|15|TRBV4-1|.|.
TGCGCCAGCAGCCAAGAGGCTTTTAGAAACACTGAAGCTTTCTTT
CASSQEAFRNTEAFF
>TRBJ2-5|16|TRBV7-2|.|TRBD1
TGTGCCAGCAGCCTAGGGCCCGGGACAGGAGAGTGGACCCAGTACTTC
CASSLGPGTGEWTQYF
>TRBJ1-6|15|TRBV4-3|.|.
TGCGCCAGCAGCCAAGAGGGTAGTGGGAGTTCACCCCTCCACTTT
CASSQEGSGSSPLHF
>TRBJ2-7|13|TRBV27|.|TRBD2
TGTGCCAGCAGTCCTGGGGGGGGTTACGAGCAGTACTTC
CASSPGGGYEQYF
>TRBJ1-1|13|TRBV27|.|.
TGTGCCAGCAGTTTATCTCGGGACACTGAAGCTTTCTTT
CASSLSRDTEAFF
>TRBJ2-7|13|TRBV12-3/TRBV12-4|few|.
TGTGCCAGCAGTTTGGGGGTGAAGAACGAGCAGTACTTC
CASSLGVKNEQYF
>TRBJ2-1|17|TRBV20-1|.|TRBD2
TGCAGTGCTAGCTGGGGATCGGGACTAGCGGGGGGGAATGAGCAGTTCTTT
CSASWGSGLAGGNEQFF
>TRBJ1-5|15|TRBV27|few|.
TGTGCCAGCAGTTTAATCCGTAATAGCAATCAGCCCCAGCATTTT
CASSLIRNSNQPQHF
>TRBJ2-1|14|TRBV6-1|few|TRBD2
TGTGCCAGCAGCCTAGGACTAGGGAGCAATGAGCAGTTCTTC
CASSLGLGSNEQFF
>TRBJ1-6|18|TRBV6-5|once|.
TGTGCCAGCAGTCCTATTCCCCCCCGGAGCTCCTATAATTCACCCCTCCACTTT
CASSPIPPRSSYNSPLHF